This TCR beta chain was profiled in a study of shared T cell receptors in the human thymus. Per the germline V gene, CDR1 is WNHNN and CDR2 is SYGVQD (reference sequence). V was trimmed by 7 bases and J by 0 bases, leaving 13 bases between them. This CDR3 comprises 14 residues. TCRdb's table, derived via immunoSEQ multiplex PCR, lists solely in-frame clones and lacks some. The data hold about 660,000 clones, with 85% to 90% observed a single time. These data are also associated with another study on human thymus T cells.

Sequencing was done on a sample of thymocytes. The sequence was collected from a boy under two years old with a congenital heart defect. The chain uses TRBV10-1 and TRBJ2-7; a possible D gene is TRBD1 (6 bases). The CDR3 loop reads CASTDRKTSYEQYF. For the CDR3, the DNA is TGCGCCAGCACAGACAGGAAGACCTCCTACGAGCAGTACTTC.